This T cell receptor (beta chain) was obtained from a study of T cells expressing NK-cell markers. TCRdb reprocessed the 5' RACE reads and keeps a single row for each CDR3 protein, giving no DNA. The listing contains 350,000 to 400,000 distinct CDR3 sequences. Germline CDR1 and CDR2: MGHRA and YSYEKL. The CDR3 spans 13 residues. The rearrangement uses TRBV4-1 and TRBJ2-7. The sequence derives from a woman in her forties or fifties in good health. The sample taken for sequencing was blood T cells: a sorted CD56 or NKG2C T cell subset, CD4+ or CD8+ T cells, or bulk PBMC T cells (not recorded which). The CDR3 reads CASSQDSTYEQYF.